The present T cell receptor beta chain was sequenced within a study of Graves' ophthalmopathy and Graves' hyperthyroidism. Overall study context: At the time of initial diagnosis and before any treatment, peripheral blood was collected. Study results and caveats: With 70.59% sensitivity and 72.22% specificity, the model predicted ophthalmopathy progression.

CDR3 length equals 13 residues. Uncontrolled infections, other autoimmune diseases, pregnancy or lactation barred patients from enrollment. Isolation of PBMCs was performed using 9.5 to 10 ml of fresh peripheral blood. The study amplified TCR beta CDR3 regions using RNA transcripts. First-round RT-PCR relied on HTBI primers, and a second-round multiplex PCR came next. TCRdb redid the calling of the multiplex PCR reads with MiXCR, one entry per CDR3 protein. The table records about 640,000 distinct CDR3 sequences, approximately 39% of them present only once. Details on this clonotype: The antigen is undetermined.

V and J are TRBV12-3 or TRBV12-4 and TRBJ2-5; D gene unclear. The TCR originated in an adult man with Graves' ophthalmopathy. Specimen: peripheral blood. CDR3 loop: CASDYSNEETQYF. Here the CDR3 DNA reads TGTGCTAGTGATTATTCTAACGAAGAGACCCAGTACTTC.